The next 3 T cell receptor beta chains were all read from a single sample in a study of T cell repertoires in ileal Crohn's disease. The protocol was immunoSEQ multiplex PCR, while the TCRdb copy is restricted to in-frame clones and leaves out a portion. Of about 12,000 clones in the sample, about 82% were seen once. Time point of the sample: neoterminal ileum biopsy at postoperative endoscopy, about 6 months after surgery. Material: ileal tissue. These receptors all come from an adult with Crohn's disease.

The chain has TRBV18 and TRBJ1-1, with 10 nucleotides matching TRBD1. Germline assignment: CDR1 KGHSH and CDR2 LQKENI. This CDR3 has 15 residues. V lost 5 bases, J lost 4 bases, and 7 bases stayed unmatched. CDR3 in DNA: TGTGCCAGCTCAACCGGGACAGGGGCGGCCACTGAAGCTTTCTTT. Protein sequence: CASSTGTGAATEAFF.

This sequence joins TRBV6-4 and TRBJ2-3, with 10 bases lining up with TRBD2. CDR1 MRHNA and CDR2 SNTAGT come from the germline V gene. V trimming: 0 bases; J trimming: 4 bases; junction bases outside the gene matches: 4. This CDR3 is built from 16 residues. The CDR3 sequence: CASSDSERGGPDTQYF. The CDR3 DNA follows: TGTGCCAGCAGTGACTCTGAGCGGGGGGGCCCAGATACGCAGTATTTT.

The chain employs TRBV10-3 and TRBJ2-3, with D possibly TRBD1 on 6 matching bases. The CDR3 loop spans 14 amino acids. From germline, CDR1 is ENHRY and CDR2 SYGVKD. Trimming took 8 bases from V and 1 from J, leaving 13 bases between them. For the CDR3, the DNA is TGTGCCATCTGGGACATCGCCCGCACAGATACGCAGTATTTT. Its translation: CAIWDIARTDTQYF.